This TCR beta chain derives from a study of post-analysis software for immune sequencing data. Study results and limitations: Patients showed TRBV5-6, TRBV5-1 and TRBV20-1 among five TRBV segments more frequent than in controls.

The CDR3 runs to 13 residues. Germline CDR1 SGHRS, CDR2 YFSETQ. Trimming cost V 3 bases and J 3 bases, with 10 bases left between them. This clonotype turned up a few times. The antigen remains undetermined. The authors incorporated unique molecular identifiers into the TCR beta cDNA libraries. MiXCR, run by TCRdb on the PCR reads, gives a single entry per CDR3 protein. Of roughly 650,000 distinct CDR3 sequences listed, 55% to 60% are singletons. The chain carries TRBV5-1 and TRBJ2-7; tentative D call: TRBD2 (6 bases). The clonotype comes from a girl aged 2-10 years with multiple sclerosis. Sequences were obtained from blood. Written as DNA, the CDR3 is TGCGCCAGCAGCTCCCGGGACTTCTACGAGCAGTACTTC. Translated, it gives CASSSRDFYEQYF. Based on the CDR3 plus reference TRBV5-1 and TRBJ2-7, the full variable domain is KAGVTQTPRYLIKTRGQQVTLSCSPISGHRSVSWYQQTPGQGLQFLFEYFSETQRNKGNFPGRFSGRQFSNSRSEMNVSTLELGDSALYLCASSSRDFYEQYFGPGTRLTVT.